Here is one T cell receptor (beta chain) with its context. It lacks a known antigen. Base qualities were left out, and no much larger clone turns up one base away. TCRbeta CDR3 regions were amplified from genomic DNA by means of the immunoSEQ Assay, a bias-controlled multiplex PCR. The study's processing was this. The number of nucleated cells in each sample was estimated from the amplification of reference gene primers within the assay. To quantify the absolute abundance of each unique TCRbeta CDR3 rearrangement, sequence reads were collapsed and filtered. Productive Simpson clonality was computed per sample as the square root of Simpson's diversity index over productive rearrangements. The source is immuneACCESS, and TCRdb retained only in-frame sequences with V and J called. Part of the clones is not carried over; for the studies checked, unresolved V genes explain less than half of this, and the remainder is unexplained. The V and J calls and the clone size are those of that table, but D and trimming were determined from the DNA. In this sample the table shows 170,000 or so clones, 80% to 90% of which occur a single time. More than 7.5% of the sample comes from the top ten.

Each collaborating institution followed its own protocols to collect whole blood in K2EDTA tubes. Collaborator samples were shipped for TCRbeta analysis as frozen whole blood, isolated PBMCs, or DNA extracted from either sample type. The sample originates from a study of blood T cell repertoires in COVID-19 (dated by TCRdb to the early 2020s). With regard to the full study: Collaborator samples came from the United States, Italy and Spain and covered acute and convalescent phases of COVID-19. The material from the prospective study consisted of cDNA or gDNA derived from T cells, B-cell-depleted T cells, or PBMCs. Subjects who had been exposed to COVID-19, were actively infected with it, or had recovered from it provided the deeply sampled blood TCRbeta repertoires that made up the dataset. The repertoires were released in a freely available public database intended as a resource for research on the immune response to SARS-CoV-2. The samples were drawn from two sources: the first 160 participants of the ongoing ImmuneRACE study, and 1,200 or so subjects contributed by 6 global collaborators. Sample metadata almost always included a de-identified subject ID, COVID-19 status, age in years and sex. Where available, HLA class I and class II types were taken from metadata supplied by the sample provider and were not determined by assay-based typing.

Overall results and qualifications from the work: The amount of clinical and demographic metadata varied by source and participant and was provided uncurated.

This TCR was recovered from a man over 45 with active or convalescent COVID-19. Sequenced material: peripheral blood.

Read as DNA, the sequence is TGTGCCAGCAGCCAATTCGCGACTAATGAAAAACTGTTTTTT. Translated, this gives CASSQFATNEKLFF. The rearrangement combines TRBV3-1 (or the pseudogene TRBV3-2) with TRBJ1-4; the D gene is unclear. CDR1 and CDR2, per the germline V gene (reference sequence), are LGHDT and YNNKEL. Measured from the cysteine to the phenylalanine, the CDR3 is 14 residues long. Only CDR3 DNA is held: 42 bases, read in frame from base 1. The junction carries 6 bases between V and J, which are trimmed by 2 bases and 2 bases respectively.